This T cell receptor (beta chain) was recovered during a study of T cells in Graves' hyperthyroidism and ophthalmopathy. Study-wide points: Ophthalmopathy, as predicted by the model, came a median around 6 months after the prediction.

This clonotype was seen at least ten times. The target antigen is unknown. Germline assignment: CDR1 MDHEN and CDR2 SYDVKM. This CDR3 region has 15 residues. V lost 2 bases and J lost 4; bases outside the gene matches: 2. The CDR3 regions of TCR beta were amplified from RNA transcripts. Carried out on the TCR CDR3, a first-round RT-PCR used the HTBI primer set. TCRdb re-called the multiplex PCR reads through MiXCR, storing one row per CDR3 protein. The sample has more than 300,000 distinct CDR3 sequences, about 14% seen once; the top ten hold just under 25%. The chain uses TRBV28 and TRBJ2-7; 13 nucleotides match TRBD2. The receptor was derived from a woman younger than 45 with Graves' hyperthyroidism. Sequencing input: blood. CDR3 sequence reads: CASSLRLAGGYEQYF. The CDR3 nucleotides are TGTGCCAGCAGTTTAAGACTAGCGGGAGGTTACGAGCAGTACTTC.